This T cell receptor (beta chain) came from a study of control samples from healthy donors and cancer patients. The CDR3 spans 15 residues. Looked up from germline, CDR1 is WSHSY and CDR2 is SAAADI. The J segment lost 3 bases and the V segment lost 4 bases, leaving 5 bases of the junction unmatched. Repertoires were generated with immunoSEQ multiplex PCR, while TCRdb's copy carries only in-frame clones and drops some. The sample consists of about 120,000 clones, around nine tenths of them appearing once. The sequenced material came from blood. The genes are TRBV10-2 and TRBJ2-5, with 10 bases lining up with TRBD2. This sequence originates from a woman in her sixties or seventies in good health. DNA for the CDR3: TGCGCCAGCAGTGGAACTAGCGGGGTGGAAGAGACCCAGTACTTC. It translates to CASSGTSGVEETQYF.